This passage covers 5 T cell receptor beta chains from one sample sequenced in a study of vaccination effects on CD4 cells after COVID-19. These receptors' targets are unknown. CD4+ T cell isolation took place after 10 days of culture. Every participant took two doses of the BNT162b2 or mRNA-1273 vaccine. Using immunoSEQ multiplex PCR, the repertoire was profiled, and TCRdb retains in-frame clones only, with some absent. Of fewer than 75,000 clones in the sample, roughly 80% are singletons; the top ten hold 2.4%. Sequencing was performed on CD4+ T cells from PBMCs cultured without peptide, taken after COVID-19 vaccination. All receptors come from a human donor who received a COVID-19 vaccine.

This rearrangement joins TRBV27 to TRBJ1-5; TRBD1 matches 7 bases. The CDR3 is 16 residues long. V trimming: 5 bases; J trimming: 5 bases; junction bases outside the gene matches: 12. CDR1 and CDR2 (germline): MNHEY, SMNVEV (reference sequence). The CDR3 DNA reads TGTGCCAGCAGTAAGGGGGCACAGGCGGCCCATCAGCCCCAGCATTTT. Translating it yields CASSKGAQAAHQPQHF.

The chain carries TRBV6-5 and TRBJ2-6; D is undetermined. This CDR3 spans 15 amino acids. The V gene lost 6 bases and the J gene lost 2 bases, with 11 bases spanning the gap. CDR1 and CDR2 (germline): MNHEY, SVGAGI. The chain's CDR3 is CASRAAATGANVLTF. For the CDR3, the DNA is TGTGCCAGCAGGGCCGCAGCGACTGGGGCCAACGTCCTGACTTTC.

The J gene is TRBJ2-3, the V gene TRBV4-1, with 8 bases lining up with TRBD1. The V gene end was trimmed by 1 base and the J gene end by 7 bases; junction bases not matched to a gene: 10. The CDR3 is 16 amino acids. CDR1 and CDR2 from the germline V gene are MGHRA and YSYEKL. The CDR3 coding sequence is TGCGCCAGCAGCCAAGTGGGCCAGGGGGCAGGGTATACGCAGTATTTT. It specifies CASSQVGQGAGYTQYF.

The V call is TRBV3-1 (or the pseudogene TRBV3-2), the J call TRBJ2-3; no clear D gene. The V end lost 9 bases, the J end lost 6 bases, and 10 bases lay between the germline ends. Germline V CDR1 and CDR2: LGHDT, YNNKEL (reference sequence). This CDR3 comprises 11 residues. The CDR3 loop reads CASSTDDTQYF. In DNA form, the CDR3 reads TGTGCCAGTTCGACTGACGATACGCAGTATTTT.

The chain recombines TRBV19 with TRBJ1-2; TRBD1 matches at 9 bases. The V gene's germline CDR1 is LNHDA and CDR2 SQIVND (reference sequence). The V gene end was trimmed by 5 bases and the J gene end by 8 bases; junction bases not matched to a gene: 6. The CDR3 is made up of 13 amino acids. This CDR3 reads CASSVNRGHGYTF. The CDR3 DNA reads TGTGCCAGTAGTGTTAACAGGGGGCACGGCTACACCTTC.